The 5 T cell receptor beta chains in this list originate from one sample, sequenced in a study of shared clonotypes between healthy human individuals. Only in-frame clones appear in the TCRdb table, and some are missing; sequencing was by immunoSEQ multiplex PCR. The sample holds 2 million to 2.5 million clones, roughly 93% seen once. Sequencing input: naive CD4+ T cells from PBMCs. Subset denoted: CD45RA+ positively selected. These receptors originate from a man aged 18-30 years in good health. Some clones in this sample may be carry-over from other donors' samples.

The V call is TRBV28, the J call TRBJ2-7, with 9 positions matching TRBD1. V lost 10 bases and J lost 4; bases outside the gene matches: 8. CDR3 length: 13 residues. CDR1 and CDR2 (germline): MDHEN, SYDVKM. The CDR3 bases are TGTGCCACCATAACAGGGGGCGCGTACGAGCAGTACTTC. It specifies CATITGGAYEQYF.

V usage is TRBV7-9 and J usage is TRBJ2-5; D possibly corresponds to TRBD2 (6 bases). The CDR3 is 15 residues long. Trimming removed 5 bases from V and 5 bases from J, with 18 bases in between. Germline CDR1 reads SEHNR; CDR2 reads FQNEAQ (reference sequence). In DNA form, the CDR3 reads TGTGCCAGCAGCCGGCGGGGAGACCCCCCGGAGACCCAGTACTTC. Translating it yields CASSRRGDPPETQYF.

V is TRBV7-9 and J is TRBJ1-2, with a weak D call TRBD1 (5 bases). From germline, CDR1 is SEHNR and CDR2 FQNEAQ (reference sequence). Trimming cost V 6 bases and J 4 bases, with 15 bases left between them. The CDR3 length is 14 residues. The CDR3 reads CASRQAGEVYGYTF. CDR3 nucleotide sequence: TGTGCCAGCAGACAGGCGGGAGAGGTCTATGGCTACACCTTC.

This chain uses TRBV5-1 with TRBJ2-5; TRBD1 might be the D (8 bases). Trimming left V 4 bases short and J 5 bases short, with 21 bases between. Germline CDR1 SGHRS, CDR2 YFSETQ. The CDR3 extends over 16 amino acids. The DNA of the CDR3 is TGCGCCAGCAGCCGTTGGAACAGGGGGGGTTTGGAGACCCAGTACTTC. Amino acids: CASSRWNRGGLETQYF. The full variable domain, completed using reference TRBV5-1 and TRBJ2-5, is KAGVTQTPRYLIKTRGQQVTLSCSPISGHRSVSWYQQTPGQGLQFLFEYFSETQRNKGNFPGRFSGRQFSNSRSEMNVSTLELGDSALYLCASSRWNRGGLETQYFGPGTRLLVL.

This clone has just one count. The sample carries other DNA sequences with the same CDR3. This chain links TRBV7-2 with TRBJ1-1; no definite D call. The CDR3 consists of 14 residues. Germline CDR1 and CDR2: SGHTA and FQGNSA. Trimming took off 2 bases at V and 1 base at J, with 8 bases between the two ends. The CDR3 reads CASSLYGPNTEAFF. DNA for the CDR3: TGTGCCAGCAGCTTATACGGGCCGAACACTGAAGCTTTCTTT.